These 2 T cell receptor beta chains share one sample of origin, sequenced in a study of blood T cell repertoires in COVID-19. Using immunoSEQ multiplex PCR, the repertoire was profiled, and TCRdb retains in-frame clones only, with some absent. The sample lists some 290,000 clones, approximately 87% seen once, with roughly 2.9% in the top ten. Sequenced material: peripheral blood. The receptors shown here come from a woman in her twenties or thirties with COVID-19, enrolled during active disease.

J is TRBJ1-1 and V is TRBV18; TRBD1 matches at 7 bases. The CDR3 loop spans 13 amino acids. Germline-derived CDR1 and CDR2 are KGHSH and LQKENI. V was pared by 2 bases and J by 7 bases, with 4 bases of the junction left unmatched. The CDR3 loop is CASSPGTDGEAFF. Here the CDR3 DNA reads TGTGCCAGCTCACCAGGGACAGACGGTGAAGCTTTCTTT.

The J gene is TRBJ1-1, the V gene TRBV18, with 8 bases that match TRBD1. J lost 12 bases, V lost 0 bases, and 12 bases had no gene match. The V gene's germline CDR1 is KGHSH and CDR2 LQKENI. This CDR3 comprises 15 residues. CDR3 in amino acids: CASSPPGRGQVQTFF. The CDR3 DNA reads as TGTGCCAGCTCACCACCGGGGAGGGGACAGGTACAAACTTTCTTT. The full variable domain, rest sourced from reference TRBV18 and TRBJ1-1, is NAGVMQNPRHLVRRRGQEARLRCSPMKGHSHVYWYRQLPEEGLKFMVYLQKENIIDESGMPKERFSAEFPKEGPSILRIQQVVRGDSAAYFCASSPPGRGQVQTFFGQGTRLTVV.